Listed here are 17 T cell receptor beta chains from one sample, sequenced in a study of identical twins (TCRdb year 2016). Library prep was done by 5' RACE. Sequencing took place on an Illumina HiSeq 2000. Through fastp at Q25 and MiXCR, TCRdb rebuilt clones from the public reads, retaining in-frame beta chains. Records with the same CDR3 protein are collapsed into one entry carrying the most frequent genes and DNA. The sample table shows hundreds of thousands of distinct CDR3 sequences, and around a sixth are seen once. The ten largest clones capture approximately 14% of the sample. These data also featured in a second study, about T cells expressing NK-cell markers.

Sequencing was done on a sample of PBMCs. These receptors originate from a woman between 18 and 29 years old in good health.

V is TRBV19 and J is TRBJ1-6; D may be TRBD1 (5 bases). The CDR3 has 14 residues. The V gene's germline CDR1 is LNHDA and CDR2 SQIVND (reference sequence). Between the trimmed V and J ends, which lost 7 bases and 4 bases, there was a span of 11 bases. This CDR3 is CASTGTGYNSPLHF. Here the CDR3 DNA reads TGTGCCAGTACCGGGACGGGGTATAATTCACCCCTCCACTTT.

This clonotype was seen many times. The gene calls are TRBV12-3 or TRBV12-4 and TRBJ2-1, with unresolved D. This CDR3 contains 13 residues. Trimming stripped 3 bases from V and 3 bases from J, with 6 bases between. The CDR3 sequence is CASSFLGYNEQFF. In nucleotides, the CDR3 is TGTGCCAGCAGTTTCCTGGGCTACAATGAGCAGTTCTTC.

This clonotype was detected ten times or more. J is TRBJ2-2 and V is TRBV12-3 or TRBV12-4; D unclear. The CDR3 consists of 14 residues. V shed 4 bases and J shed 1 base, with 7 bases lying between them. The CDR3, as DNA: TGTGCCAGCAGTTGGCAGAGGAACACCGGGGAGCTGTTTTTT. Its protein is CASSWQRNTGELFF.

The V call is TRBV5-6, the J call TRBJ2-3; no firm D call. Trimming stripped 0 bases from V and 5 bases from J, with 13 bases between. The germline gives CDR1 SGHDT, CDR2 YYEEEE. CDR3 length: 15 amino acids. Written as DNA, the CDR3 is TGTGCCAGCAGCTTGGAACCCCACCTTGGAGATACGCAGTATTTT. Translating it yields CASSLEPHLGDTQYF. The variable domain in full, completed from reference TRBV5-6 and TRBJ2-3, reads DAGVTQSPTHLIKTRGQQVTLRCSPKSGHDTVSWYQQALGQGPQFIFQYYEEEERQRGNFPDRFSGHQFPNYSSELNVNALLLGDSALYLCASSLEPHLGDTQYFGPGTRLTVL.

This clonotype was seen only a few times. The chain carries TRBV10-1 and TRBJ2-1; no reliable D call. Between the trimmed V and J ends, which lost 2 bases and 10 bases, there was a span of 12 bases. Germline-derived CDR1 and CDR2 are WNHNN and SYGVQD (reference sequence). The CDR3 is 13 amino acids. CDR3 DNA: TGCGCCAGCAGTGAGCAGGCCCGTGGGGAGCAGTTCTTC. Translated: CASSEQARGEQFF.

The genes are TRBV5-5 and TRBJ1-1, with D perhaps matching TRBD1 (5 bases). Deletions cut 1 base from V and 10 bases from J, with 17 bases between. Germline loops: CDR1 SGHKS, CDR2 YYEKEE (reference sequence). This CDR3 is 14 amino acids long. The CDR3: CASSLRSQVQGAFF. The CDR3 DNA sequence: TGTGCCAGCAGCTTGCGTAGCCAGGTCCAGGGAGCTTTCTTT.

The V call is TRBV7-9, the J call TRBJ1-5; a possible D gene is TRBD1 (6 bases). Germline CDR1 reads SEHNR; CDR2 reads FQNEAQ (reference sequence). Trimming took off 1 base at V and 5 bases at J, with 12 bases between the two ends. This CDR3 comprises 15 residues. In DNA form, the CDR3 reads TGTGCCAGCAGCTTAGGGGGGTCAGGGGATCAGCCCCAGCATTTT. This translates into CASSLGGSGDQPQHF.

This clonotype occurred a few times. This sequence joins TRBV7-2 and TRBJ2-7; 7 positions match TRBD1. With 1 base clipped from V and 2 bases from J, the junction kept 5 bases outside the gene matches. The CDR3 spans 15 residues. Per germline, CDR1 SGHTA and CDR2 FQGNSA. The CDR3 sequence is CASSLGGQLTYEQYF. CDR3 nucleotide sequence: TGTGCCAGCAGCTTAGGGGGACAGCTTACCTACGAGCAGTACTTC.

This chain links TRBV3-1 with TRBJ2-5; 8 bases map to TRBD1. Germline V gene lookup returns CDR1 LGHDT and CDR2 YNNKEL (reference sequence). With V trimmed by 5 bases and J by 5 bases, 7 bases remained unmatched. The CDR3 is 14 residues long. For the CDR3, the DNA is TGTGCCAGCAGCTTACATGGACAGGGTGAGACCCAGTACTTC. Translation gives CASSLHGQGETQYF.

The rearrangement links TRBV15 to TRBJ2-4; D not certain. V was clipped by 0 bases and J by 7 bases, with 10 bases between them. The germline V gene encodes CDR1 LNHNV and CDR2 YYDKDF (reference sequence). The CDR3 is made up of 14 amino acids. The CDR3 sequence is CATSRDPVGNIQYF. The CDR3 DNA sequence: TGTGCCACCAGCAGAGACCCAGTTGGGAACATTCAGTACTTC.

V gene TRBV6-2 or TRBV6-3 combines with J gene TRBJ2-1; possible D gene TRBD2, 6 bases. The V gene's germline CDR1 is MNHEY and CDR2 SVGEGT. The CDR3 sequence is 15 residues long. Trimming shortened V by 4 bases and J by 0 bases, and 10 bases separated the two germline ends. CDR3 sequence: CASSWAGLSYNEQFF. The CDR3 nucleotides read TGTGCCAGCAGTTGGGCGGGGCTCTCCTACAATGAGCAGTTCTTC.

The V call is TRBV29-1, the J call TRBJ2-3, with a tentative D call TRBD1 (6 bases). The better agreement between TRBJ1-5 and the DNA end casts doubt on the J call. The CDR3 sequence is 16 residues long. Germline CDR1 is SQVTM and CDR2 is ANQGSEA. CDR3 nucleotide sequence: TGCAGCGTTGATGGGCCCGAGCGGGGGGGCATGAATACGCAGCATTTT. Its translation is CSVDGPERGGMNTQHF.

The DNA for the CDR3 is TGTGCCAGCAGCTTAGTTCAGATATCATCGTTCACAGATACGCAGTATTTT. Encoded protein: CASSLVQISSFTDTQYF. The chain employs TRBV7-2 and TRBJ2-3; no firm D call. This CDR3 is built from 17 residues. Germline loops: CDR1 SGHTA, CDR2 FQGNSA. V was trimmed by 1 base and J by 2 bases, leaving 16 bases between them. The full variable domain, its missing parts supplied by reference TRBV7-2 and TRBJ2-3, is GAGVSQSPSNKVTEKGKDVELRCDPISGHTALYWYRQSLGQGLEFLIYFQGNSAPDKSGLPSDRFSAERTGGSVSTLTIQRTQQEDSAVYLCASSLVQISSFTDTQYFGPGTRLTVL.

The chain joins TRBV5-5 to TRBJ2-1; the D gene is possibly TRBD2 (6 bases). From germline, CDR1 is SGHKS and CDR2 YYEKEE (reference sequence). V was trimmed by 1 base and J by 2 bases, leaving 7 bases between them. CDR3 length: 14 amino acids. The CDR3: CASSLLATYNEQFF. CDR3 in DNA: TGTGCCAGCAGCTTGCTAGCGACCTACAATGAGCAGTTCTTC.

This clonotype was picked up a small number of times. This rearrangement joins TRBV18 to TRBJ2-7, with D possibly being TRBD2 (6 bases). This CDR3 has 14 amino acids. Germline CDR1 reads KGHSH; CDR2 reads LQKENI. V was pared by 4 bases and J by 3 bases, with 13 bases between. CDR3 in DNA: TGTGCCAGCTCACATCTCGGGAGAATCTACGAGCAGTACTTC. Its translation is CASSHLGRIYEQYF.

This clonotype was detected a few times. In DNA form, the CDR3 reads TGTGCCAGCATAGAGCGGGAGAGTTGGACAGATACGCAGTATTTT. This gives the protein CASIERESWTDTQYF. V gene TRBV12-3 or TRBV12-4 combines with J gene TRBJ2-3, with 8 bases fitting TRBD2. The CDR3 extends over 15 amino acids. V shed 7 bases, J shed 3 bases, and the junction held 9 bases outside the gene matches.

The chain joins TRBV12-3 or TRBV12-4 to TRBJ1-1, with D tentatively TRBD1 (5 bases). The CDR3 spans 14 residues. Trimming removed 5 bases at V and 9 bases at J, with 19 bases between. The DNA of the CDR3 is TGTGCCAGCAGTCATAGGGACTTCCTCGGGAAAGCTTTCTTT. Protein product: CASSHRDFLGKAFF.